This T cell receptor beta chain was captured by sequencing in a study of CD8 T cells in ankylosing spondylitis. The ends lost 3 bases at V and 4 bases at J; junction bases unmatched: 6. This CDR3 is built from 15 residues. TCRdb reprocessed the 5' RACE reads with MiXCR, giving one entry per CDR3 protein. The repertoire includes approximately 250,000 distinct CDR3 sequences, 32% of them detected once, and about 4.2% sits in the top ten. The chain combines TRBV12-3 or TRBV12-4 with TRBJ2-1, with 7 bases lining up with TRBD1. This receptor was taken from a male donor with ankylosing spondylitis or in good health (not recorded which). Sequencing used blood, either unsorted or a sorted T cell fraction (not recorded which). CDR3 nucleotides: TGTGCCAGCAGTTTTTTAGGACAGGTTTACAATGAGCAGTTCTTC. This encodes CASSFLGQVYNEQFF.